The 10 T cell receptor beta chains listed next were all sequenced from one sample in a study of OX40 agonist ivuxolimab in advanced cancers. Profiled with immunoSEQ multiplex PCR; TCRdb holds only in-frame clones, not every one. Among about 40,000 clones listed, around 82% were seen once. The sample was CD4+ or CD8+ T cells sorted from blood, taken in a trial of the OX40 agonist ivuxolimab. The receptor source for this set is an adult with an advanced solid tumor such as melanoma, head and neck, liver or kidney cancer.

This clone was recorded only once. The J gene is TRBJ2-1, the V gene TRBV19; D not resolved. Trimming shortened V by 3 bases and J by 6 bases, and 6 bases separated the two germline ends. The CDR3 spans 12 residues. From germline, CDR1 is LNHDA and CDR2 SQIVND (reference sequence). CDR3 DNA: TGTGCCAGTAGTATCGAAGGCAATGAGCAGTTCTTC. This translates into CASSIEGNEQFF.

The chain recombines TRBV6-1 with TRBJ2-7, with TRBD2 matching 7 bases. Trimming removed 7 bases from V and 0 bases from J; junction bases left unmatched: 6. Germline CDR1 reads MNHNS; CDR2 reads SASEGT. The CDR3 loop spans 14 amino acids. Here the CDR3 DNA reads TGTGCCAGCATGCGGGAGCGACCCTCCTACGAGCAGTACTTC. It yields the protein CASMRERPSYEQYF.

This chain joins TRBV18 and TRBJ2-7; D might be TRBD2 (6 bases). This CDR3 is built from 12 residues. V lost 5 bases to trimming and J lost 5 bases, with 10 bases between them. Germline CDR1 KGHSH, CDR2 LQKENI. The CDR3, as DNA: TGTGCCAGCTCAGGAAGACTAGACGAGCAGTACTTC. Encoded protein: CASSGRLDEQYF.

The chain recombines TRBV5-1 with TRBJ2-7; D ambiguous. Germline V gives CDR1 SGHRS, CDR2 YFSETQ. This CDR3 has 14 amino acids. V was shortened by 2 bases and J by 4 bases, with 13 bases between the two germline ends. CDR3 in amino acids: CASSLGFPAYEQYF. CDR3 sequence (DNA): TGCGCCAGCAGCTTAGGGTTCCCCGCTTACGAGCAGTACTTC.

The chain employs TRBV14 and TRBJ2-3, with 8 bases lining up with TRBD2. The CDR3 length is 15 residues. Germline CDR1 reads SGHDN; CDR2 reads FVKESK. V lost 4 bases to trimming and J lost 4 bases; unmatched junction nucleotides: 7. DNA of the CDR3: TGTGCCAGCAGCCTCGCCAGCGGGGGCCCAGATACGCAGTATTTT. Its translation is CASSLASGGPDTQYF.

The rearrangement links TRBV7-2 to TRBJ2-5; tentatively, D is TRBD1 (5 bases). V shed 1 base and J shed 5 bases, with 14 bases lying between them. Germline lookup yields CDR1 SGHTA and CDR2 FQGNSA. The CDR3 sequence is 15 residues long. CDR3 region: CASSLVQGAGETQYF. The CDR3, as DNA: TGTGCCAGCAGCTTAGTTCAAGGGGCTGGGGAGACCCAGTACTTC.

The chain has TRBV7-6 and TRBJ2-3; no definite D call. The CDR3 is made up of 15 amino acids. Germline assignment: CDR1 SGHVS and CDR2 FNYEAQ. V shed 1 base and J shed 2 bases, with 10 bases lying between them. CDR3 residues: CASSLVGSLTDTQYF. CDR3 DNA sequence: TGTGCCAGCAGCTTAGTCGGCTCCCTCACAGATACGCAGTATTTT.

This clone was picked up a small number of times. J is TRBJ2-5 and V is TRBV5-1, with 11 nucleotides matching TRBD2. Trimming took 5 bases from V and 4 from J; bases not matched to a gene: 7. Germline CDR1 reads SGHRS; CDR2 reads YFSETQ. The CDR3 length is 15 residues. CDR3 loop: CASRTSGIARETQYF. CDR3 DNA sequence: TGCGCCAGCAGGACTAGCGGGATAGCTCGAGAGACCCAGTACTTC.

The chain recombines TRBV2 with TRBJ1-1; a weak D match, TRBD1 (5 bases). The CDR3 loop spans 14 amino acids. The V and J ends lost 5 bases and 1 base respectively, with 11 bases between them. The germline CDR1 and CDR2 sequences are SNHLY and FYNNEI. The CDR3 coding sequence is TGTGCCAGCAGTCCCTCCGGGGGGAACACTGAAGCTTTCTTT. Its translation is CASSPSGGNTEAFF. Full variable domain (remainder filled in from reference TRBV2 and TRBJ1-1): EPEVTQTPSHQVTQMGQEVILRCVPISNHLYFYWYRQILGQKVEFLVSFYNNEISEKSEIFDDQFSVERPDGSNFTLKIRSTKLEDSAMYFCASSPSGGNTEAFFGQGTRLTVV.

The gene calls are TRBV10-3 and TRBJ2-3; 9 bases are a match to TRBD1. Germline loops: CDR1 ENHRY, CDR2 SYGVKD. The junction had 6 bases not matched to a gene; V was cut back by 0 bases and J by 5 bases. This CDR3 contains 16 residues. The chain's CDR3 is CAISESGQGRVDTQYF. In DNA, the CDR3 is TGTGCCATCAGTGAGTCGGGACAGGGAAGAGTAGATACGCAGTATTTT.